What follows are 6 T cell receptor beta chains derived from one specimen sequenced in a study of blood T cell repertoires in COVID-19 (dated by TCRdb to the early 2020s). Libraries were prepared through the immunoSEQ multiplex PCR assay. TCRdb provides this immuneACCESS table in a form limited to in-frame rearrangements. Some clones are lacking; in checked studies, under half of them reflect an unresolved V gene, and why the rest are absent is not known. This sample holds about 100,000 clones; around nine tenths were observed only once. The ten largest clones represent around 5.4% of the sample. Sequenced input: peripheral blood. The receptors shown here come from a human donor in a cohort sampled during active COVID-19.

The chain joins TRBV10-3 to TRBJ1-1; a weak D match, TRBD1 (6 bases). Trimming shortened V by 9 bases and J by 1 base, and 12 bases separated the two germline ends. Germline V gene data show CDR1 as ENHRY and CDR2 as SYGVKD. The CDR3 has 13 amino acids. CDR3 region: CAMSTGENTEAFF. As DNA, the CDR3 is TGTGCCATGTCGACAGGAGAGAACACTGAAGCTTTCTTT.

The rearrangement joins TRBV30 to TRBJ1-4; D call uncertain. The CDR3 has 14 amino acids. Trimming left V 1 base short and J 7 bases short, with 13 bases between. The germline V gene encodes CDR1 GTSNPN and CDR2 SVGIG (reference sequence). The DNA for the CDR3 is TGTGCCTGGAGTGCCCTAGTATCGGGTGAAAAACTGTTTTTT. It translates to CAWSALVSGEKLFF.

In this sample, this clone turned up once. This sequence joins TRBV6-5 and TRBJ1-6, with 8 bases matching TRBD1. CDR3 length: 13 residues. Germline trimming cut 7 bases from V and 7 bases from J; bases unmatched to any gene: 3. Germline V lookup: CDR1 MNHEY, CDR2 SVGAGI. This CDR3 is CASTRTGNSPLHF. The CDR3 nucleotides read TGTGCCAGCACAAGGACAGGGAATTCACCCCTCCACTTT.

This clone appeared once. CDR3 DNA: TGTGCCAGCAGCTTGGGGGTGAGGGGGCCGAACTTAAAAGAGCAGTACTTC. Amino acid sequence: CASSLGVRGPNLKEQYF. The gene calls are TRBV5-8 and TRBJ2-7; TRBD1 agrees at 7 bases. The CDR3 length is 17 residues. The V gene end was trimmed by 0 bases and the J gene end by 7 bases; junction bases not matched to a gene: 16. CDR1 and CDR2 from the germline V gene are SGHTS and YDEGEE.

The genes are TRBV7-9 and TRBJ1-3; D is uncertain. This CDR3 has 15 residues. Trimming cost V 0 bases and J 0 bases, with 6 bases left between them. Looked up from germline, CDR1 is SEHNR and CDR2 is FQNEAQ (reference sequence). CDR3 protein: CASSLAGVSGNTIYF. The DNA of the CDR3 is TGTGCCAGCAGCTTAGCCGGAGTCTCTGGAAACACCATATATTTT. The full variable domain, with the rest looked up from reference TRBV7-9 and TRBJ1-3, is DTGVSQNPRHKITKRGQNVTFRCDPISEHNRLYWYRQTLGQGPEFLTYFQNEAQLEKSRLLSDRFSAERPKGSFSTLEIQRTEQGDSAMYLCASSLAGVSGNTIYFGEGSWLTVV.

This chain links TRBV7-9 with TRBJ1-5, with 7 bases identical to TRBD1. With 1 base clipped from V and 7 bases from J, the junction kept 13 bases outside the gene matches. The CDR3 consists of 17 residues. Germline values: CDR1 SEHNR, CDR2 FQNEAQ (reference sequence). CDR3 in amino acids: CASSLVQAGGMYQPQHF. CDR3 bases: TGTGCCAGCAGCTTAGTACAGGCAGGGGGAATGTACCAGCCCCAGCATTTT.